Listed here are 21 T cell receptor beta chains from one sample, sequenced in a study of blood T cell repertoires in COVID-19. TCRdb keeps only in-frame clones here, not all; method: immunoSEQ multiplex PCR. The repertoire holds 150,000 to 170,000 clones, with roughly 80% as singletons. The sequencing sample was made of PBMCs or T cells enriched from blood (not recorded which). Receptors originate from a man between 50 and 59 years old who had recovered from COVID-19.

This rearrangement joins TRBV19 to TRBJ1-4; TRBD1 agrees at 8 bases. The trim removed 3 bases at V and 8 bases at J, leaving 2 bases unmatched. Germline CDR1 LNHDA, CDR2 SQIVND (reference sequence). CDR3 length equals 13 residues. As DNA, the CDR3 is TGTGCCAGTAGTATCAACAGGGGGGAAAAACTGTTTTTT. Its protein product is CASSINRGEKLFF.

This rearrangement joins TRBV5-4 to TRBJ2-2; 12 bases fit TRBD2. Trimming at V came to 0 bases and at J to 4 bases, leaving 7 bases not matched to a gene. The germline CDR1 and CDR2 sequences are SGHNT and YYREEE (reference sequence). The CDR3 consists of 18 residues. CDR3 residues: CASSLALAGGPGTGELFF. Here the CDR3 DNA reads TGTGCCAGCAGCTTGGCCCTAGCGGGGGGGCCAGGCACCGGGGAGCTGTTTTTT.

This clone was seen only a few times. The CDR3 DNA sequence: TGTGCCAGCAGCCCCGTACAGGGGGCGCCTGGCTACACCTTC. Protein sequence: CASSPVQGAPGYTF. V is TRBV3-1 (or the pseudogene TRBV3-2) and J is TRBJ1-2, with 9 positions matching TRBD1. CDR1 LGHDT and CDR2 YNNKEL come from the germline V gene (reference sequence). The CDR3 length is 14 residues. Trimming at V came to 4 bases and at J to 7 bases, leaving 7 bases not matched to a gene.

The chain has TRBV27 and TRBJ1-2; D is unclear. V was clipped by 4 bases and J by 1 base, with 4 bases between them. CDR3 length: 12 amino acids. Germline-derived CDR1 and CDR2 are MNHEY and SMNVEV (reference sequence). CDR3 DNA: TGTGCCAGCAGTTCTCTTAACTATGGCTACACCTTC. This codes for CASSSLNYGYTF.

The rearrangement joins TRBV2 to TRBJ2-3; TRBD2 matches at 10 bases. This CDR3 comprises 16 residues. V trimming: 5 bases; J trimming: 0 bases; junction bases outside the gene matches: 5. The V gene's germline CDR1 is SNHLY and CDR2 FYNNEI. CDR3 sequence reads: CASSRLAGASTDTQYF. The CDR3 region has the DNA TGTGCCAGCAGTCGCCTAGCGGGGGCTAGCACAGATACGCAGTATTTT.

This clone has only one observation. For the CDR3, the DNA is TGTGCCAGCAGCCAAGGGGCGGGTCAGTTCTTC. It codes for CASSQGAGQFF. The chain couples TRBV3-1 (or the pseudogene TRBV3-2) to TRBJ2-1, with TRBD2 as a possible D gene (5 bases). Trimming shortened V by 1 base and J by 13 bases, and 8 bases separated the two germline ends. Germline lookup yields CDR1 LGHDT and CDR2 YNNKEL (reference sequence). The CDR3 sequence is 11 residues long.

This clone was detected once. The chain carries TRBV11-3 and TRBJ2-7, with 8 bases that match TRBD1. The trim removed 1 base at V and 12 bases at J, leaving 11 bases unmatched. Germline values: CDR1 SGHNT, CDR2 YENEEA. The CDR3 is made up of 14 amino acids. Here the CDR3 DNA reads TGTGCCAGCAGCTTAGTTGTACGTCAGGGACAGGTGTACTTC. Translation: CASSLVVRQGQVYF.

V is TRBV25-1 and J is TRBJ1-1; D gene ambiguous. This CDR3 has 15 amino acids. Trimming pared 6 bases from V and 4 bases from J, leaving 18 bases between. Germline V lookup: CDR1 MGHDK, CDR2 SYGVNS. The CDR3 sequence: CASRDKNPPGTEAFF. Here the CDR3 DNA reads TGTGCCAGCAGAGATAAAAACCCCCCGGGCACTGAAGCTTTCTTT. The whole variable domain, remainder taken from reference TRBV25-1 and TRBJ1-1, is EADIYQTPRYLVIGTGKKITLECSQTMGHDKMYWYQQDPGMELHLIHYSYGVNSTEKGDLSSESTVSRIRTEHFPLTLESARPSHTSQYLCASRDKNPPGTEAFFGQGTRLTVV.

This clone has only one observation. The chain uses TRBV6-5 and TRBJ1-5; a weak D match, TRBD1 (6 bases). V gave up 4 bases and J gave up 3 bases, with 10 bases separating them. CDR3 length: 14 residues. Germline V gives CDR1 MNHEY, CDR2 SVGAGI. The CDR3 is CASSSTGINQPQHF. The CDR3 bases are TGTGCCAGCAGTTCCACAGGGATCAATCAGCCCCAGCATTTT.

The chain recombines TRBV4-3 with TRBJ1-3, with D perhaps matching TRBD1 (5 bases). This CDR3 is built from 15 residues. V was clipped by 3 bases and J by 0 bases, with 9 bases between them. In germline, CDR1 is LGHNA, CDR2 YSLEER. The CDR3 nucleotides are TGCGCCAGCAGCCAGAGACAGTACTCTGGAAACACCATATATTTT. Its protein product is CASSQRQYSGNTIYF.

The V and J genes are TRBV19 and TRBJ1-2; D unclear. The CDR3 runs to 15 residues. Trimming pared 1 base from V and 6 bases from J, leaving 15 bases between. Looked up from germline, CDR1 is LNHDA and CDR2 is SQIVND (reference sequence). In DNA, the CDR3 is TGTGCCAGTAGTATAGGGGCGCGGTCCGGGGATGGCTACACCTTC. Translating it yields CASSIGARSGDGYTF. Filled out from reference TRBV19 and TRBJ1-2, the complete variable domain reads DGGITQSPKYLFRKEGQNVTLSCEQNLNHDAMYWYRQDPGQGLRLIYYSQIVNDFQKGDIAEGYSVSREKKESFPLTVTSAQKNPTAFYLCASSIGARSGDGYTFGSGTRLTVV.

V and J are TRBV29-1 and TRBJ2-3; D is ambiguous. CDR3 length equals 14 residues. V was trimmed by 4 bases and J by 0 bases, leaving 11 bases between them. From germline, CDR1 is SQVTM and CDR2 ANQGSEA. CDR3 in DNA: TGCAGCGTTGTTTACTTTACTAGCACAGATACGCAGTATTTT. Its translation is CSVVYFTSTDTQYF.

On this clone itself: This may be a read error, as it is one base from a much larger clone. The chain is built from TRBV19 and TRBJ1-6; TRBD1 aligns across 8 bases. The germline CDR1 and CDR2 sequences are LNHDA and SQIVND (reference sequence). J was trimmed by 6 bases and V by 8 bases; bases with no gene match: 3. The CDR3 consists of 13 residues. CDR3 residues: CASSTGANSPLHF. CDR3 sequence (DNA): TGTGCCAGTTCGACAGGGGCTAATTCACCCCTCCACTTT.

This clone came up once. The chain joins TRBV19 to TRBJ1-1; D gene ambiguous. Germline assignment: CDR1 LNHDA and CDR2 SQIVND (reference sequence). CDR3 length equals 15 residues. The ends were cut back, 6 bases at V and 0 bases at J, with 14 bases in the middle. CDR3 bases: TGTGCCAGTAGCCGGAGCGCGACCCTGAACACTGAAGCTTTCTTT. Translated, it gives CASSRSATLNTEAFF.

This chain links TRBV5-1 with TRBJ2-7; TRBD1 aligns across 11 bases. This CDR3 comprises 14 residues. The V and J ends lost 5 bases and 4 bases, in that order; junction bases with no gene match: 5. CDR1 SGHRS and CDR2 YFSETQ come from the germline V gene. The CDR3 nucleotides read TGCGCCAGCAGGGCCGGGACAGGGGGGTACGAGCAGTACTTC. This sequence encodes CASRAGTGGYEQYF.

The V and J genes are TRBV10-3 and TRBJ2-1; perhaps TRBD1 as D (5 bases). The CDR3 is made up of 11 amino acids. Per the germline V gene, CDR1 is ENHRY and CDR2 is SYGVKD. V shed 8 bases and J shed 7 bases, with 9 bases lying between them. CDR3 in amino acids: CAIGDSNEQFF. CDR3 sequence (DNA): TGTGCCATCGGAGACAGTAATGAGCAGTTCTTC.

This clone is a singleton in its sample. The V gene is TRBV10-3, the J gene TRBJ2-3; D is perhaps TRBD2 (5 bases). Trimming cost V 3 bases and J 4 bases, with 11 bases left between them. CDR3 length equals 14 residues. Germline V lookup: CDR1 ENHRY, CDR2 SYGVKD. The CDR3 sequence: CAISEAEQSDTQYF. The CDR3 DNA is TGTGCCATCAGTGAAGCGGAGCAGTCAGATACGCAGTATTTT.

The table lists this clone with a few counts. The J gene is TRBJ1-4, the V gene TRBV7-2, with a tentative D call TRBD1 (5 bases). Germline CDR1 SGHTA, CDR2 FQGNSA. The V end lost 1 base, the J end lost 9 bases, and 6 bases lay between the germline ends. The CDR3 consists of 12 residues. The CDR3 protein is CASSLGGQKLFF. CDR3 sequence (DNA): TGTGCCAGCAGCTTAGGGGGCCAAAAACTGTTTTTT.

V usage is TRBV7-3 and J usage is TRBJ1-1; unclear D gene. Trimming removed 4 bases from V and 1 base from J, with 7 bases in between. CDR3 length equals 13 residues. Germline V CDR1 and CDR2: SGHTA, FQGTGA. Written as DNA, the CDR3 is TGTGCCAGCAGCTATACAGAGAACACTGAAGCTTTCTTT. Protein: CASSYTENTEAFF.

The chain carries TRBV7-6 and TRBJ2-7, with 10 bases that match TRBD1. The CDR3 is 17 residues long. The germline V gene has CDR1 SGHVS and CDR2 FNYEAQ. The J segment lost 7 bases and the V segment lost 5 bases, leaving 17 bases of the junction unmatched. The CDR3 is CASSRRRGQGVAGEQYF. The CDR3 DNA reads as TGTGCCAGCAGCCGGAGAAGAGGACAGGGGGTGGCCGGAGAGCAGTACTTC. The complete variable domain, with remaining parts taken from reference TRBV7-6 and TRBJ2-7, reads GAGVSQSPRYKVTKRGQDVALRCDPISGHVSLYWYRQALGQGPEFLTYFNYEAQQDKSGLPNDRFSAERPEGSISTLTIQRTEQRDSAMYRCASSRRRGQGVAGEQYFGPGTRLTVT.

The chain joins TRBV14 to TRBJ2-3; D might be TRBD2 (5 bases). Germline CDR1 is SGHDN and CDR2 is FVKESK. Deletions cut 0 bases from V and 0 bases from J, with 13 bases between. The CDR3 extends over 17 amino acids. CDR3: CASSQDWGVPSTDTQYF. The CDR3 DNA reads as TGTGCCAGCAGCCAAGATTGGGGAGTGCCTAGCACAGATACGCAGTATTTT.